This TCR beta chain was sequenced during a study of T cell responses to AZD1222 COVID-19 vaccine. Looked up from germline, CDR1 is LGHNA and CDR2 is YNFKEQ. V was clipped by 5 bases and J by 0 bases; unmatched bases: 9. The CDR3 has 16 residues. Sequencing was performed with immunoSEQ multiplex PCR; in TCRdb, only in-frame clones are kept and a portion is missing. The sample carries about 150,000 clones, approximately 89% recorded once. Study-level findings and limits: Two doses of AZD1222 preceded a rise in Spike-specific TCR breadth and depth. Targeting of unmutated variant regions was reportedly seen in nearly half of spike-specific TCRs. Baseline serostatus was positive in only six or seven AZD1222 recipients.

Concerning this clone itself: Its specificity is not known.

The receptor was derived from an adult in good health. The rearrangement links TRBV4-2 to TRBJ1-1, with TRBD1 matching over 7 bases. The sample here was peripheral blood, taken on day 0 of AZD1222 vaccination. The CDR3 DNA sequence: TGTGCCAGCAGCAATTGGGACAGAGCCATGAACACTGAAGCTTTCTTT. It yields the protein CASSNWDRAMNTEAFF.